These T cell receptor beta chains were read from a single sample in a study of cytomegalovirus exposure and HLA in healthy donors. TCRdb keeps only in-frame clones here, not all; method: immunoSEQ multiplex PCR. The table shows around 100,000 clones, with about 79% occurring only once. Specimen: PBMCs. These receptor sequences come from a woman aged 18-29 years in good health and CMV-seronegative. CDR3s include the opening cysteine and the closing phenylalanine or tryptophan. D genes are given only for firm matches. Part of the rows lack a size; the others show once, few, many or a class for expanded clones.

j_call d_call v_call clone_size cdr3_aa cdr3_nt
TRBJ2-5 TRBD2 TRBV6-5 few CASSHRGGRETQYF TGTGCCAGCAGCCATCGGGGAGGGAGGGAGACCCAGTACTTC
TRBJ1-1 TRBD1 TRBV6-1 . CASRTTGGTEAFF TGTGCCAGCAGGACTACAGGGGGCACTGAAGCTTTCTTT
TRBJ2-4 TRBD2 TRBV13 . CASSLGPAGGQNIQYF TGTGCCAGCAGCTTAGGTCCGGCGGGAGGTCAAAACATTCAGTACTTC
TRBJ2-7 TRBD1 TRBV11-2 few CASRTGQGSYEQYF TGTGCCAGCAGGACGGGACAGGGATCGTACGAGCAGTACTTC
TRBJ1-5 . TRBV5-8 . CASSLFNSNQPQHF TGTGCCAGCAGCTTATTCAATAGCAATCAGCCCCAGCATTTT
TRBJ2-7 TRBD2 TRBV2 . CASSQTSGAYEQYF TGTGCCAGCAGCCAAACTAGCGGGGCCTACGAGCAGTACTTC
TRBJ1-4 . TRBV6-5 few CASSLGRQGGKLFF TGTGCCAGCAGTTTGGGTCGCCAGGGTGGAAAACTGTTTTTT
TRBJ2-7 . TRBV7-2 . CASSPGFEQYF TGTGCCAGCAGCCCGGGTTTCGAGCAGTACTTC
TRBJ1-2 . TRBV4-3 once CASSQEMGRYGYTF TGCGCCAGCAGCCAAGAGATGGGCAGATATGGCTACACCTTC
TRBJ2-7 . TRBV6-1 . CASSEVLFYEQYF TGTGCCAGCAGTGAAGTTTTATTCTACGAGCAGTACTTC
TRBJ1-2 TRBD1 TRBV28 . CASSFLSTGGYGYTF TGTGCCAGCAGTTTCCTTTCAACAGGGGGGTATGGCTACACCTTC
TRBJ2-2 . TRBV21-1 . CASSKQSGTGELFF TGTGCCAGCAGCAAACAAAGCGGCACCGGGGAGCTGTTTTTT
TRBJ1-6 . TRBV6-4 . CASSDSSRGTPLHF TGTGCCAGCAGTGACTCATCGAGGGGGACACCCCTCCACTTT
TRBJ2-6 TRBD1 TRBV29-1 . CSAKTGASGANVLTF TGCAGCGCAAAGACAGGGGCCTCTGGGGCCAACGTCCTGACTTTC
TRBJ1-5 TRBD1 TRBV28 . CASRIYPGQGAYQPQHF TGTGCCAGCAGAATATATCCGGGACAGGGGGCATATCAGCCCCAGCATTTT
TRBJ2-1 . TRBV19 . CASSISGWIGGEQFF TGTGCCAGTAGTATCAGTGGGTGGATCGGAGGTGAGCAGTTCTTC
TRBJ1-1 . TRBV19 . CASTPPGMNTEAFF TGTGCCAGTACCCCCCCAGGGATGAACACTGAAGCTTTCTTT
TRBJ1-5 . TRBV28 . CASTADLWLGQPQHF TGTGCCAGCACCGCCGATTTGTGGCTCGGGCAGCCCCAGCATTTT
TRBJ1-5 TRBD1 TRBV19 . CASSIQGALLTYNQPQHF TGTGCCAGTAGTATACAGGGGGCCCTCCTTACCTACAATCAGCCCCAGCATTTT
TRBJ2-1 TRBD2 TRBV29-1 . CSVGREGGEQFF TGCAGCGTCGGGCGGGAGGGTGGTGAGCAGTTCTTC
TRBJ1-1 . TRBV6-4 few CASSDSSRATEAFF TGTGCCAGCAGTGACTCTAGCAGGGCAACTGAAGCTTTCTTT
TRBJ2-1 TRBD2 TRBV5-1 . CASTKRLAGESSEQFF TGCGCCAGCACCAAACGACTAGCGGGAGAATCAAGTGAGCAGTTCTTC
TRBJ2-3 TRBD2 TRBV4-2 . CASSQDFSGGADTQYF TGTGCCAGCAGCCAAGATTTTAGCGGGGGGGCAGATACGCAGTATTTT
TRBJ1-1 . TRBV11-3 once CASSPRAGPSTEAFF TGTGCCAGCAGCCCTCGCGCCGGTCCAAGCACTGAAGCTTTCTTT
TRBJ1-2 . TRBV2 . CASSEKGLFLNYGYTF TGTGCCAGCAGTGAAAAGGGGCTCTTCCTTAACTATGGCTACACCTTC
TRBJ1-4 . TRBV13 few CASSNYQGRRGEKLFF TGTGCCAGCAGCAACTACCAGGGGAGACGGGGTGAAAAACTGTTTTTT
TRBJ1-5 . TRBV21-1 . CASSTGTGGDQPQHF TGTGCCAGCAGCACCGGGACAGGGGGAGATCAGCCCCAGCATTTT
TRBJ2-1 TRBD1 TRBV5-6 . CASSSPGQGNNEQFF TGTGCCAGCAGCTCCCCGGGACAGGGTAACAATGAGCAGTTCTTC
TRBJ2-1 TRBD2 TRBV19 . CASSSVSGKNNEQFF TGTGCCAGTAGTAGTGTTAGCGGGAAAAACAATGAGCAGTTCTTC
TRBJ2-6 . TRBV4-1 . CASSQDAVSSGANVLTF TGCGCCAGCAGCCAAGATGCGGTGAGCTCTGGGGCCAACGTCCTGACTTTC
TRBJ2-3 TRBD1 TRBV7-7 . CASSPGTGGRDTQYF TGTGCTAGCAGCCCGGGGACAGGGGGTAGAGATACGCAGTATTTT
TRBJ1-1 . TRBV5-8 . CASSLQGNTEAFF TGTGCCAGCAGCTTACAGGGAAACACTGAAGCTTTCTTT
TRBJ1-2 TRBD1 TRBV5-1 . CASRRTGEEGYTF TGCGCCAGCAGACGGACAGGGGAAGAAGGCTACACCTTC
TRBJ1-1 . TRBV19 . CASSPTPWTEAFF TGTGCCAGTAGTCCTACTCCTTGGACTGAAGCTTTCTTT
TRBJ1-2 . TRBV20-1 . CSARDPVGYTF TGCAGTGCTAGAGATCCGGTTGGCTACACCTTC
TRBJ1-1 . TRBV11-2 . CASSLDGATEAFF TGTGCCAGCAGCTTAGATGGGGCCACTGAAGCTTTCTTT
TRBJ2-7 . TRBV27 . CASSSPQARSSYEQYF TGTGCCAGCAGTAGCCCCCAAGCGAGGAGCTCCTACGAGCAGTACTTC
TRBJ2-3 TRBD2 TRBV27 . CASSISGGSTDTQYF TGTGCCAGCAGTATTAGCGGGGGGAGCACAGATACGCAGTATTTT
TRBJ1-1 TRBD1 TRBV7-2 . CASSFRQGAEAFF TGTGCCAGCAGCTTCAGACAGGGGGCTGAAGCTTTCTTT
TRBJ2-5 . TRBV5-4 . CASSPRLVVGRETQYF TGTGCCAGCAGCCCGCGACTAGTTGTCGGGCGAGAGACCCAGTACTTC
TRBJ1-2 . TRBV5-1 . CASSLVPGGNGYTF TGCGCCAGCAGCTTGGTCCCGGGGGGGAACGGCTACACCTTC
TRBJ1-3 TRBD1 TRBV7-2 once CASSLGTGTSSGNTIYF TGTGCCAGCAGCTTAGGGACAGGGACTTCCTCTGGAAACACCATATATTTT
TRBJ2-1 . TRBV7-2 . CASSSRSSYNEQFF TGTGCCAGCAGCTCTAGGAGCTCCTACAATGAGCAGTTCTTC
TRBJ2-7 TRBD1 TRBV5-4 . CASSLRQGASEQYF TGTGCCAGCAGCTTACGGCAGGGGGCGAGCGAGCAGTACTTC
TRBJ1-4 . TRBV5-5 . CASAGRLWEKLFF TGTGCCAGCGCGGGACGCCTGTGGGAAAAACTGTTTTTT
TRBJ2-1 . TRBV6-1 . CASSEAGGSYNEQFF TGTGCCAGCAGTGAAGCGGGAGGTTCCTACAATGAGCAGTTCTTC
TRBJ1-2 TRBD1 TRBV28 . CASSSNTGTGGYGYTF TGTGCCAGCAGTTCCAATACCGGGACAGGGGGCTATGGCTACACCTTC
TRBJ1-1 . TRBV7-2 once CASSFRVRANTEAFF TGTGCCAGCAGCTTCCGAGTTCGAGCGAACACTGAAGCTTTCTTT
TRBJ2-1 TRBD1 TRBV6-1 . CASSERTGALNEQFF TGTGCCAGCAGTGAAAGGACAGGAGCCCTCAATGAGCAGTTCTTC
TRBJ2-3 . TRBV5-1 . CASRLSSSNSDTQYF TGCGCCAGCAGACTTAGCAGCTCCAATTCAGATACGCAGTATTTT
TRBJ1-1 . TRBV5-1 . CASSLRTRGVNTEAFF TGCGCCAGCAGCTTGAGGACAAGAGGAGTGAACACTGAAGCTTTCTTT
TRBJ1-1 . TRBV2 . CASRRSNLAEAFF TGTGCCAGCAGGAGGTCAAATTTGGCTGAAGCTTTCTTT
TRBJ1-1 . TRBV18 few CASSPRHGAANTEAFF TGTGCCAGCTCACCAAGGCACGGAGCAGCGAACACTGAAGCTTTCTTT
TRBJ2-7 . TRBV15 . CATSRAGGSKEQYF TGTGCCACCAGCAGAGCTGGGGGGTCGAAGGAGCAGTACTTC
TRBJ1-1 TRBD1 TRBV18 . CASSTGGTEAFF TGTGCCAGCTCCACAGGGGGCACTGAAGCTTTCTTT